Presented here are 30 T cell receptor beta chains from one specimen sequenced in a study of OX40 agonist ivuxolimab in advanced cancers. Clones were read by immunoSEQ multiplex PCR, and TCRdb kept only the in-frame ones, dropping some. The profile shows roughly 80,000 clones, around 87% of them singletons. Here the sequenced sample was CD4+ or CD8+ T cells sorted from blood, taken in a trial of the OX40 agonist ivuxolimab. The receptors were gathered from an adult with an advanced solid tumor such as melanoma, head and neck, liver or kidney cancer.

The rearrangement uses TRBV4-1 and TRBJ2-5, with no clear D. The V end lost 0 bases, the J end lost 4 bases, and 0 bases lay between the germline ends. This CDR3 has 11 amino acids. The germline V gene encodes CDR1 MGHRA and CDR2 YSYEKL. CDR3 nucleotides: TGCGCCAGCAGCCAAGAAGAGACCCAGTACTTC. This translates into CASSQEETQYF.

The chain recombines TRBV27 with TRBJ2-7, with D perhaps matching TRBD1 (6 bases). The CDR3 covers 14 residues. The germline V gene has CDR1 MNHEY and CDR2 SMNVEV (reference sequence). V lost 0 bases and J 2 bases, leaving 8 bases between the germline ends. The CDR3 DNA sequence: TGTGCCAGCAGTTTATCACCAGGGGCCTACGAGCAGTACTTC. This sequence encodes CASSLSPGAYEQYF.

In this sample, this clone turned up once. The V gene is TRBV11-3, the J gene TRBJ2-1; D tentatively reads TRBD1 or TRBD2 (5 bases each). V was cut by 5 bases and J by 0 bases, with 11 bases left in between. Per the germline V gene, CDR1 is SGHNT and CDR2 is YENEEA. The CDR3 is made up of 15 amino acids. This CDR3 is CASSTGTASYNEQFF. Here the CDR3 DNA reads TGTGCCAGCAGCACCGGGACGGCCTCCTACAATGAGCAGTTCTTC. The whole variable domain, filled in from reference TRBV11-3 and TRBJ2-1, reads EAGVVQSPRYKIIEKKQPVAFWCNPISGHNTLYWYLQNLGQGPELLIRYENEEAVDDSQLPKDRFSAERLKGVDSTLKIQPAELGDSAVYLCASSTGTASYNEQFFGPGTRLTVL.

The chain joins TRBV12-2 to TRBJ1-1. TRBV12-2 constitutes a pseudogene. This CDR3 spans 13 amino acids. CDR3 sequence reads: CASRPTDQTEGFF. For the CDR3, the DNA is TGTGCAAGTCGCCCCACGGACCAAACGGAAGGATTTTTT.

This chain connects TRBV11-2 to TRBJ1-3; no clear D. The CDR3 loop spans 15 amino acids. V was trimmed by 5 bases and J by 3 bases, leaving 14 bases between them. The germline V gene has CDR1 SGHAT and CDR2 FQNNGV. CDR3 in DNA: TGTGCCAGCAGCACCCTCCGTTCATATGGAAACACCATATATTTT. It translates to CASSTLRSYGNTIYF.

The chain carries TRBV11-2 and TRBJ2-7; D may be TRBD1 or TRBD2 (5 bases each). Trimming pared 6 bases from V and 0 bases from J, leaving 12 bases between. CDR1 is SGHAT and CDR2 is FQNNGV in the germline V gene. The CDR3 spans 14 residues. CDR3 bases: TGTGCCAGCAGTTACCCCGGGGCCTCCTACGAGCAGTACTTC. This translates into CASSYPGASYEQYF.

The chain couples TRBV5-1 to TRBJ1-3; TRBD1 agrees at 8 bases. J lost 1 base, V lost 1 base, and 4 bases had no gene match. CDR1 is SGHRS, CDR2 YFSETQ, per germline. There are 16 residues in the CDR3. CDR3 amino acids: CASSLLGQGSGNTIYF. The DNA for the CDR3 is TGCGCCAGCAGCTTGCTCGGACAGGGTTCTGGAAACACCATATATTTT. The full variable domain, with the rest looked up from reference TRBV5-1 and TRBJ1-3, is KAGVTQTPRYLIKTRGQQVTLSCSPISGHRSVSWYQQTPGQGLQFLFEYFSETQRNKGNFPGRFSGRQFSNSRSEMNVSTLELGDSALYLCASSLLGQGSGNTIYFGEGSWLTVV.

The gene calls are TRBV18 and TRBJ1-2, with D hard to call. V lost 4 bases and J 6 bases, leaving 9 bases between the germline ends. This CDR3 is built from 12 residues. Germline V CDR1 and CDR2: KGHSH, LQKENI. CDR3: CASSRRSDGYTF. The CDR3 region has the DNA TGTGCCAGCTCACGTCGATCTGATGGCTACACCTTC.

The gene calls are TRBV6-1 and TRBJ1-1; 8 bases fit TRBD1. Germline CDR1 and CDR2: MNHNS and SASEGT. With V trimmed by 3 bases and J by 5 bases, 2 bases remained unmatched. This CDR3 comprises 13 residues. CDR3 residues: CASSDRQGTEAFF. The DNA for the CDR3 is TGTGCCAGCAGTGATAGACAGGGGACTGAAGCTTTCTTT.

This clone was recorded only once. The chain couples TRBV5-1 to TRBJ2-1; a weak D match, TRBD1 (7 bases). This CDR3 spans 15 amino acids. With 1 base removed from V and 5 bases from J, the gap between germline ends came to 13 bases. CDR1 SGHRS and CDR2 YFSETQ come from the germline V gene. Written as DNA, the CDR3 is TGCGCCAGCAGCTTGTCGGGCAGGGGGGACAATGAGCAGTTCTTC. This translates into CASSLSGRGDNEQFF.

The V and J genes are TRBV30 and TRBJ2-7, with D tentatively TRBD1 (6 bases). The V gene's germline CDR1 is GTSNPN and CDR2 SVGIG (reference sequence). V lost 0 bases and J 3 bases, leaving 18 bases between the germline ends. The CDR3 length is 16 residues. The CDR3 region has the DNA TGTGCCTGGAGTGTAAGGGTGGGGGCCCAACTCTACGAGCAGTACTTC. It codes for CAWSVRVGAQLYEQYF.

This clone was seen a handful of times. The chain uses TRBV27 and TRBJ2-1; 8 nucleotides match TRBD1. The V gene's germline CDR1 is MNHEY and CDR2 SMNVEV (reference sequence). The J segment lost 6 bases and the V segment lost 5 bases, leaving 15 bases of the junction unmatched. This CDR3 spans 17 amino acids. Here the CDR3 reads CASSPGGDRSRVNEQFF. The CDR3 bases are TGTGCCAGCAGTCCGGGTGGGGACAGGTCGAGAGTCAATGAGCAGTTCTTC.

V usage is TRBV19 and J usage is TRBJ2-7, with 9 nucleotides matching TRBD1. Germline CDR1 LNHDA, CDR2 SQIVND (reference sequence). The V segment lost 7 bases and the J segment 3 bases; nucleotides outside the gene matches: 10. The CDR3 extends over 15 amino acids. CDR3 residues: CASTPTPGQGYEQYF. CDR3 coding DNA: TGTGCCAGTACCCCGACACCGGGACAGGGCTACGAGCAGTACTTC. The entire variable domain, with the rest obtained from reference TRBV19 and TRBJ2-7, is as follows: DGGITQSPKYLFRKEGQNVTLSCEQNLNHDAMYWYRQDPGQGLRLIYYSQIVNDFQKGDIAEGYSVSREKKESFPLTVTSAQKNPTAFYLCASTPTPGQGYEQYFGPGTRLTVT.

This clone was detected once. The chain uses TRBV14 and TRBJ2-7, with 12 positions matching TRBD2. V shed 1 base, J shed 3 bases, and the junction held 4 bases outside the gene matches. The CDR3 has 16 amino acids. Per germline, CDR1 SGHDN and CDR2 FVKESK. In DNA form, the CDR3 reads TGTGCCAGCAGCCAAGGCCCGACTAGCGGGAGCTACGAGCAGTACTTC. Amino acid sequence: CASSQGPTSGSYEQYF.

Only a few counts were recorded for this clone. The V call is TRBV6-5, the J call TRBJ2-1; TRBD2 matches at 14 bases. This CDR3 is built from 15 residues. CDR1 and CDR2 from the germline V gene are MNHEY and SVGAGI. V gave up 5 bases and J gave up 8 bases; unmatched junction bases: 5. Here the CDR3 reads CASSPGLAGVYEQFF. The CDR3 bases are TGTGCCAGCAGTCCGGGACTAGCGGGAGTATATGAGCAGTTCTTC.

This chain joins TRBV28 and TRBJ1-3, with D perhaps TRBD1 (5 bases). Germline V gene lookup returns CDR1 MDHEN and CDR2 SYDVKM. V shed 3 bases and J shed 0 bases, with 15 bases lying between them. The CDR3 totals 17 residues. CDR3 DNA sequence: TGTGCCAGCAGTTTTGGGGCAGGGCCTAGCTCTGGAAACACCATATATTTT. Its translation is CASSFGAGPSSGNTIYF.

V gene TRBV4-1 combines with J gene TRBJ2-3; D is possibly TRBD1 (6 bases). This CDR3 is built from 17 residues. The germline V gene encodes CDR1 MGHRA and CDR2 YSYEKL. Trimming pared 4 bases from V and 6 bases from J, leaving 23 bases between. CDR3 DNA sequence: TGCGCCAGCAGCCTCGCTACAGGGAATGGAGTATCGGATACGCAGTATTTT. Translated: CASSLATGNGVSDTQYF.

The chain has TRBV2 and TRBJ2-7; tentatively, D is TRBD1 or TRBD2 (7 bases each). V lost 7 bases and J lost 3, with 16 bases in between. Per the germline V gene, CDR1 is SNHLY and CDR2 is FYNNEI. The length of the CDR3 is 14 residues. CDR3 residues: CASTGGGRDYEQYF. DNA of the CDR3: TGTGCCAGCACAGGGGGGGGCAGGGACTACGAGCAGTACTTC.

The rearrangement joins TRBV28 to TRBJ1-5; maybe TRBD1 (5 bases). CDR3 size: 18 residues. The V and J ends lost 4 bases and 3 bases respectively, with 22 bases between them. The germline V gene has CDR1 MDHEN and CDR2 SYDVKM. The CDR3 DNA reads TGTGCCAGCAGTTATTCGACAGTACGAAATAGATTCAATCAGCCCCAGCATTTT. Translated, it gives CASSYSTVRNRFNQPQHF. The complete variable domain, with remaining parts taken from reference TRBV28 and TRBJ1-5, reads DVKVTQSSRYLVKRTGEKVFLECVQDMDHENMFWYRQDPGLGLRLIYFSYDVKMKEKGDIPEGYSVSREKKERFSLILESASTNQTSMYLCASSYSTVRNRFNQPQHFGDGTRLSIL.

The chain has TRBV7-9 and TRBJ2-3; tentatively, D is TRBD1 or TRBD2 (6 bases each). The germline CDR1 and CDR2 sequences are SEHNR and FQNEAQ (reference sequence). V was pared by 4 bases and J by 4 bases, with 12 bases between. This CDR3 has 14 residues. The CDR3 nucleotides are TGTGCCAGCAGCTCCAACAGGGACTCAGATACGCAGTATTTT. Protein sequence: CASSSNRDSDTQYF. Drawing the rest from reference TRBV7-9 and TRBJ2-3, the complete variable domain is DTGVSQNPRHKITKRGQNVTFRCDPISEHNRLYWYRQTLGQGPEFLTYFQNEAQLEKSRLLSDRFSAERPKGSFSTLEIQRTEQGDSAMYLCASSSNRDSDTQYFGPGTRLTVL.

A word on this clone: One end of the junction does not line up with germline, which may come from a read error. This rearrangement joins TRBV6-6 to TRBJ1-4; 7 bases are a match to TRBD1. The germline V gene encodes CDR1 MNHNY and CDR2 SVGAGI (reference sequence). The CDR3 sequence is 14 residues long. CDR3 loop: CASSYFQSTGTALF. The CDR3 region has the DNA TGTGCCAGCAGTTACTTCCAATCGACCGGGACAGCCCTCTTT.

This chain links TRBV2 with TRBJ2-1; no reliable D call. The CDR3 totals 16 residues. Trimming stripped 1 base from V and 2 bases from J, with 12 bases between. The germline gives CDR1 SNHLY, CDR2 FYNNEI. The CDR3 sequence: CASSEGGLTAYNEQFF. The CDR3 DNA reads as TGTGCCAGCAGTGAAGGAGGTCTTACCGCCTACAATGAGCAGTTCTTC.

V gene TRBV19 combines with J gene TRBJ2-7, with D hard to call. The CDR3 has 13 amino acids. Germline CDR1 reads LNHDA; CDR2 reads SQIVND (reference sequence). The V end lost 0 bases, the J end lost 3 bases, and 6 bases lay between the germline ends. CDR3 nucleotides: TGTGCCAGTAGTATAGACCCTCTCTACGAGCAGTACTTC. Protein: CASSIDPLYEQYF.

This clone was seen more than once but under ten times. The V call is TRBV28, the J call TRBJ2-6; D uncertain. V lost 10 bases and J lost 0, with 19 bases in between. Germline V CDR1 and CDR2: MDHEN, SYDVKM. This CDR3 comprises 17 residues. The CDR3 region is CAINADARSSGANVLTF. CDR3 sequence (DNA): TGTGCCATCAACGCCGATGCCCGCTCCTCTGGGGCCAACGTCCTGACTTTC.

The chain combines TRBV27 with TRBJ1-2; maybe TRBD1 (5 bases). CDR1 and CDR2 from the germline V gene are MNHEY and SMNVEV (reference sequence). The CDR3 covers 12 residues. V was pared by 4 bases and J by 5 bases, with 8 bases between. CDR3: CASSSGNYGYTF. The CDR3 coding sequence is TGTGCCAGCAGTTCAGGGAATTATGGCTACACCTTC.

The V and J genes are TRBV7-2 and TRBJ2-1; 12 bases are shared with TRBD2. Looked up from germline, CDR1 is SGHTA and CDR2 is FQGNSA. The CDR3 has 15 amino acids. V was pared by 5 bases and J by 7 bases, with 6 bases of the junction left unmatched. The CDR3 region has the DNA TGTGCCAGCAGCCCCCTAGCGGGAGGGAGGAATGAGCAGTTCTTC. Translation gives CASSPLAGGRNEQFF.

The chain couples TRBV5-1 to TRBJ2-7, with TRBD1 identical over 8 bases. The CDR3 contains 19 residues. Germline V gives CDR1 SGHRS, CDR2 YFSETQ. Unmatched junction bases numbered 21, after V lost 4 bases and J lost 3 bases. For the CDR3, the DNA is TGCGCCAGCAGCCTATCCATATCAGGGGGCAAGAGTGATTTCTACGAGCAGTACTTC. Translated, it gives CASSLSISGGKSDFYEQYF.

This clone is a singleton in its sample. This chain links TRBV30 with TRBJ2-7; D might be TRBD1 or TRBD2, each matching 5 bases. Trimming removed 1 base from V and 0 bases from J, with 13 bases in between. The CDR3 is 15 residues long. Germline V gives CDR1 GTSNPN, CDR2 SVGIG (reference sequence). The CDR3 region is CAWSAGTASSYEQYF. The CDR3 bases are TGTGCCTGGAGTGCCGGGACCGCCAGCTCCTACGAGCAGTACTTC.

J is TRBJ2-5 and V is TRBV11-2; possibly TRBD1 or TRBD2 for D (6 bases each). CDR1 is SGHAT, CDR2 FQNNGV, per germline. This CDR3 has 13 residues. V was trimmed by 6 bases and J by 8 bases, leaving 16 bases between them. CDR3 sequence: CASSSKGGFTQYF. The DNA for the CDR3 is TGTGCCAGCAGTTCAAAGGGGGGCTTTACCCAGTACTTC.

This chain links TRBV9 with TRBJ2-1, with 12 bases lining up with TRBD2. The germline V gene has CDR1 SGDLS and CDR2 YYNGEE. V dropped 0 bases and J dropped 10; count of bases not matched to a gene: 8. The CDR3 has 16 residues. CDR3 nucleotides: TGTGCCAGCAGCGTAGATCTGAGACTAGCGGGAGAGGAGCAGTTCTTC. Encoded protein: CASSVDLRLAGEEQFF.